A single sample is the source of the 19 T cell receptor beta chains below, sequenced in a study of blood T cell repertoires in COVID-19 (dated by TCRdb to 2018 to 2020). The library was built by means of the immunoSEQ multiplex PCR assay. The table comes from immuneACCESS by way of TCRdb, which keeps in-frame sequences with V and J called. Part of the clones is missing from these tables; in studies checked, under half for an unresolved V gene and the rest for unknown reasons. Here the sample has around 90,000 clones; around four fifths occur a single time. The ten largest clones take up about 10% of the sample. The sequencing input was peripheral blood. These receptors were obtained from a woman aged 70-85 years with active or convalescent COVID-19.

The chain couples TRBV5-6 to TRBJ2-3, with TRBD1 identical over 9 bases. J was trimmed by 6 bases and V by 4 bases; bases with no gene match: 12. Germline-derived CDR1 and CDR2 are SGHDT and YYEEEE. This CDR3 contains 16 residues. CDR3 nucleotide sequence: TGTGCCAGCAGCCGTAGAAGGACAGGGGATTCGGATACGCAGTATTTT. Amino acid sequence: CASSRRRTGDSDTQYF.

This clone was counted between two and nine times. J is TRBJ1-2 and V is TRBV2; a weak D match, TRBD1 (6 bases). There are 15 residues in the CDR3. Between the trimmed V and J ends, which lost 7 bases and 4 bases, there was a span of 19 bases. The germline gives CDR1 SNHLY, CDR2 FYNNEI. CDR3 loop: CASTRSGQGSYGYTF. Written as DNA, the CDR3 is TGTGCCAGCACCAGAAGTGGGCAGGGGAGCTATGGCTACACCTTC. The full variable domain, completed using reference TRBV2 and TRBJ1-2, is EPEVTQTPSHQVTQMGQEVILRCVPISNHLYFYWYRQILGQKVEFLVSFYNNEISEKSEIFDDQFSVERPDGSNFTLKIRSTKLEDSAMYFCASTRSGQGSYGYTFGSGTRLTVV.

V and J are TRBV16 and TRBJ2-5; D unresolved. The V end was cut by 4 bases, the J end by 2 bases, with 5 bases between. Germline V gene sequence: CDR1 KGHSY, CDR2 FQNENV. The CDR3 contains 12 residues. For the CDR3, the DNA is TGTGCCAGCAGCCTTAATCAAGAGACCCAGTACTTC. Protein product: CASSLNQETQYF.

The chain has TRBV27 and TRBJ1-5; 10 bases match TRBD1. After removal of 3 bases from V and 2 bases from J, the junction contained 4 bases not matched to a gene. Per the germline V gene, CDR1 is MNHEY and CDR2 is SMNVEV (reference sequence). This CDR3 is built from 16 residues. The CDR3 is CASSFHGQGGNQPQHF. CDR3 nucleotides: TGTGCCAGCAGTTTCCACGGACAGGGGGGCAATCAGCCCCAGCATTTT.

This clone was seen once. The chain employs TRBV7-2 and TRBJ1-1, with D perhaps TRBD1 (6 bases). CDR3 length: 13 amino acids. From germline, CDR1 is SGHTA and CDR2 FQGNSA. Trimming shortened V by 1 base and J by 7 bases, and 10 bases separated the two germline ends. The CDR3 sequence is CASSLVWTDEAFF. The CDR3 bases are TGTGCCAGCAGCTTAGTCTGGACAGATGAAGCTTTCTTT. Full variable domain (outside the CDR3, taken from reference TRBV7-2 and TRBJ1-1): GAGVSQSPSNKVTEKGKDVELRCDPISGHTALYWYRQSLGQGLEFLIYFQGNSAPDKSGLPSDRFSAERTGGSVSTLTIQRTQQEDSAVYLCASSLVWTDEAFFGQGTRLTVV.

V gene TRBV19 combines with J gene TRBJ1-2; 7 bases fit TRBD1. Germline CDR1 reads LNHDA; CDR2 reads SQIVND (reference sequence). After removal of 6 bases from V and 6 bases from J, the junction contained 7 bases not matched to a gene. The CDR3 sequence is 13 residues long. CDR3 DNA: TGTGCCAGTAGGAATACAGGGGAGGATGGCTACACCTTC. Its translation is CASRNTGEDGYTF.

CDR3 DNA: TGTGCCAGCAGCTTACGGACACCAACTAATGAAAAACTGTTTTTT. Its translation is CASSLRTPTNEKLFF. The chain carries TRBV7-2 and TRBJ1-4, with TRBD1 as a possible D gene (5 bases). The germline V gene encodes CDR1 SGHTA and CDR2 FQGNSA. V shed 2 bases and J shed 0 bases, with 7 bases lying between them. This CDR3 is built from 15 residues. Drawing the rest from reference TRBV7-2 and TRBJ1-4, the complete variable domain is GAGVSQSPSNKVTEKGKDVELRCDPISGHTALYWYRQSLGQGLEFLIYFQGNSAPDKSGLPSDRFSAERTGGSVSTLTIQRTQQEDSAVYLCASSLRTPTNEKLFFGSGTQLSVL.

The chain couples TRBV11-2 to TRBJ1-6; D not resolved. V gave up 0 bases and J gave up 8 bases, with 14 bases separating them. Germline V CDR1 and CDR2: SGHAT, FQNNGV. The CDR3 runs to 16 residues. This CDR3 reads CASSLDYEGSYSPLHF. The CDR3 DNA reads TGTGCCAGCAGCTTAGATTACGAGGGCAGCTATTCACCCCTCCACTTT.

The V gene is TRBV24-1, the J gene TRBJ2-3; 7 bases fit TRBD2. CDR3 length: 15 residues. J was trimmed by 4 bases and V by 4 bases; bases with no gene match: 7. The germline gives CDR1 KGHDR, CDR2 SFDVKD. The CDR3 loop reads CATSEVGGKADTQYF. The CDR3 nucleotides are TGTGCCACCAGTGAGGTGGGGGGGAAGGCAGATACGCAGTATTTT.

The chain joins TRBV5-1 to TRBJ1-2, with D tentatively TRBD1 (5 bases). The CDR3 consists of 14 residues. Per the germline V gene, CDR1 is SGHRS and CDR2 is YFSETQ. The V end was cut by 2 bases, the J end by 3 bases, with 11 bases between. CDR3 nucleotide sequence: TGCGCCAGCAGCTTCGGCGGGGGGGACTATGGCTACACCTTC. This encodes CASSFGGGDYGYTF.

The chain is built from TRBV4-1 and TRBJ1-2, with TRBD1 matching 7 bases. This CDR3 spans 14 amino acids. The germline V gene has CDR1 MGHRA and CDR2 YSYEKL. V gave up 5 bases and J gave up 8 bases; unmatched junction bases: 11. The CDR3 DNA reads TGCGCCAGCAGCACTCCGGGACAGCAACGAGGCTACACCTTC. It translates to CASSTPGQQRGYTF.

This clone was found once. The same CDR3 also results from other DNA sequences found in this sample. The CDR3 nucleotides are TGTGCCAGCAGTCCCCCGGGGGGGACTGAAGCTTTCTTT. It encodes CASSPPGGTEAFF. The chain uses TRBV6-6 and TRBJ1-1; D possibly corresponds to TRBD1 (5 bases). From germline, CDR1 is MNHNY and CDR2 SVGAGI (reference sequence). V lost 5 bases and J lost 5, with 12 bases in between. CDR3 length equals 13 residues.

This clone was seen a few times. This chain connects TRBV5-1 to TRBJ1-1, with D possibly being TRBD1 (5 bases). In germline, CDR1 is SGHRS, CDR2 YFSETQ. There are 17 residues in the CDR3. The V end was cut by 0 bases, the J end by 0 bases, with 15 bases between. The CDR3 is CASSLGVWRGMNTEAFF. The CDR3 DNA sequence: TGCGCCAGCAGCTTGGGGGTTTGGAGGGGCATGAACACTGAAGCTTTCTTT.

The rearrangement links TRBV25-1 to TRBJ2-2; D perhaps matches TRBD2 (6 bases). Germline CDR1 reads MGHDK; CDR2 reads SYGVNS. Trimming cost V 3 bases and J 5 bases, with 13 bases left between them. The CDR3 runs 15 residues. DNA of the CDR3: TGTGCCAGCAGTGACCTAGGTGGGGGGACCGGGGAGCTGTTTTTT. It yields the protein CASSDLGGGTGELFF.

The chain links TRBV5-1 to TRBJ1-2; D may be TRBD1 (6 bases). V dropped 5 bases and J dropped 8 bases, with 16 bases sitting between them. This CDR3 has 13 amino acids. The germline gives CDR1 SGHRS, CDR2 YFSETQ. The CDR3 reads CASRYGGGDGYTF. The CDR3 nucleotides are TGCGCCAGCAGATATGGCGGGGGCGACGGCTACACCTTC.

The rearrangement links TRBV28 to TRBJ1-2; D ambiguous. V dropped 3 bases and J dropped 6 bases, with 14 bases sitting between them. Looked up from germline, CDR1 is MDHEN and CDR2 is SYDVKM. The CDR3 sequence is 14 residues long. CDR3 DNA sequence: TGTGCCAGCAGTTTCTGGGGAGGGTCGGATGGCTACACCTTC. Translation gives CASSFWGGSDGYTF.

The chain carries TRBV6-2 or TRBV6-3 and TRBJ1-5, with TRBD1 as a possible D gene (6 bases). Trimming removed 2 bases from V and 5 bases from J, with 22 bases in between. The CDR3 consists of 18 residues. CDR1 is MNHEY and CDR2 is SVGEGT in the germline V gene. The CDR3 region is CASSYRGHRKGVDQPQHF. The CDR3 nucleotides read TGTGCCAGCAGTTACCGGGGCCATCGTAAGGGGGTCGATCAGCCCCAGCATTTT.

This chain links TRBV7-2 with TRBJ1-2; D is perhaps TRBD1 (6 bases). Germline CDR1 is SGHTA and CDR2 is FQGNSA. V was cut by 5 bases and J by 6 bases, with 19 bases left in between. The CDR3 consists of 15 residues. In DNA form, the CDR3 reads TGTGCCAGCAGCCCAGCCGGGACAAGTTTAAATGGCTACACCTTC. Protein product: CASSPAGTSLNGYTF.

The chain employs TRBV12-3 or TRBV12-4 and TRBJ2-1, with 7 bases matching TRBD1. J lost 8 bases, V lost 5 bases, and 6 bases had no gene match. This CDR3 region has 13 residues. Here the CDR3 reads CASSTYRGHEQFF. The CDR3 nucleotides are TGTGCCAGCAGTACCTACAGGGGCCATGAGCAGTTCTTC.